This T cell receptor beta chain emerged from a study of blood T cell repertoires in COVID-19. Profiling relied on immunoSEQ multiplex PCR, and the TCRdb table lists in-frame clones only, not all of them. The sample consists of fewer than 200,000 clones, around 89% of them appearing once. From germline, CDR1 is SGHDT and CDR2 YYEEEE. CDR3 length: 16 residues. Trimming removed 4 bases from V and 5 bases from J; junction bases left unmatched: 11. The chain links TRBV5-6 to TRBJ2-2, with 7 bases fitting TRBD2. Material: peripheral blood. The clonotype originates from a man aged 40-55 years with active or convalescent COVID-19. CDR3 DNA sequence: TGTGCCAGCAGCCCAACAGCGGGGTCGAGAACCGGGGAGCTGTTTTTT. Its protein product is CASSPTAGSRTGELFF.